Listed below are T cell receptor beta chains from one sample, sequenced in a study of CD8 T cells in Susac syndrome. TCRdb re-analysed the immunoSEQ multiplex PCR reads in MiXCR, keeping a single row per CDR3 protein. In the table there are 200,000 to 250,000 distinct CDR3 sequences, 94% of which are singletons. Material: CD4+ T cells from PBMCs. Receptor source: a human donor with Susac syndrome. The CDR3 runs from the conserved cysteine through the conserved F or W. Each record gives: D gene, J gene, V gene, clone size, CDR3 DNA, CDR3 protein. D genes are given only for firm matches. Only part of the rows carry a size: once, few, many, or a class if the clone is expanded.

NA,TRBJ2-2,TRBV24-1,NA,TGTGCCACCAGTGACCCCGGACCGACCGGGGAGCTGTTTTTT,CATSDPGPTGELFF
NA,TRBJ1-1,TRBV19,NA,TGTGCCAGTAGTGGATCAAGACAGGTAGTCACTGAAGCTTTCTTT,CASSGSRQVVTEAFF
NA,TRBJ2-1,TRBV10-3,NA,TGTGCCATCAACCCGGGGACGGCCGATTGGGAGCAGTTCTTC,CAINPGTADWEQFF
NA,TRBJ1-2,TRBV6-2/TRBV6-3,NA,TGTGCCTCAGACTCTAGGACATTTCATGGCTACACCTTC,CASDSRTFHGYTF
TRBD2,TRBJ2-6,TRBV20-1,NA,TGCAGTGCTAGACAAGTAGCGGGCGGGGCCAACGTCCTGACTTTC,CSARQVAGGANVLTF
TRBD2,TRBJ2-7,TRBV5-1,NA,TGCGCCAGCAGCAGTAGCGGGAACTCATACGAGCAGTACTTC,CASSSSGNSYEQYF
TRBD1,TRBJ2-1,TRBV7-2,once,TGTGCCAGCAGCCGTCCGGGGACAGGCAACAATGAGCAGTTCTTC,CASSRPGTGNNEQFF
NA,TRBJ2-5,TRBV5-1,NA,TGCGCCAGCAGCTTGGGGGCAGGGAGGCTTGAGACCCAGTACTTC,CASSLGAGRLETQYF
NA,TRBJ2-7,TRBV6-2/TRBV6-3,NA,TGTGCCAGCAGTTACGCGCTCTACGAGCAGTACTTC,CASSYALYEQYF
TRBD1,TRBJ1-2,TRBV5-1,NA,TGCGCCAGCAGTCGTGGGACAGGGAAGAACTATGGCTACACCTTC,CASSRGTGKNYGYTF
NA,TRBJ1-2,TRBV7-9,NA,TGTGCCAGCAGCTCCCCGGGTCCTAAAGGGGATTATGGCTACACCTTC,CASSSPGPKGDYGYTF
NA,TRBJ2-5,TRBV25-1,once,TGTGCCAGCAGTGCTTCTTGGTACCAAGAGACCCAGTACTTC,CASSASWYQETQYF
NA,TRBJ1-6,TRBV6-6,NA,TGTGCCAGCAGTTACGACGGACAAACGATAGCACCCCTCCACTTT,CASSYDGQTIAPLHF
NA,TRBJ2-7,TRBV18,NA,TGTGCCAGCTCACCCCTCTACGAGCAGTACTTC,CASSPLYEQYF
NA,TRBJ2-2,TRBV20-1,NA,TGCAGTGCTCAGGAGATGGGGACCTACACCGGGGAGCTGTTTTTT,CSAQEMGTYTGELFF
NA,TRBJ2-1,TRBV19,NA,TGTGCCAGTAGTACGGGACTTGAGCAGTTCTTC,CASSTGLEQFF
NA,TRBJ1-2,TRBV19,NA,TGTGCCAGTGCTCTGACCCCAGGGATCCCCAATGGCTACACCTTC,CASALTPGIPNGYTF
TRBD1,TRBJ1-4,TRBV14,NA,TGTGCCAGCAGCCAAGGAGACAGGGCATCAGGCGAAAAACTGTTTTTT,CASSQGDRASGEKLFF
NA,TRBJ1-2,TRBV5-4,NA,TGTGCCAGCAGCCGACGACAGCCCCGGGCCGGCTACACCTTC,CASSRRQPRAGYTF
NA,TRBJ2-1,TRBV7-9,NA,TGTGCCAGCAGCTTAGCAAACACCGAAGGGGTGGGGAACTACAATGAGCAGTTCTTC,CASSLANTEGVGNYNEQFF
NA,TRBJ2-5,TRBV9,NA,TGTGCCAGCAGCTCTCGGACAGAGGGAGCCCAGTACTTC,CASSSRTEGAQYF
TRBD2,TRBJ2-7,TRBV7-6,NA,TGTGCCAGCAGCTCCGTGGGGGGGGAGCGGGGGGCCACCTACGAGCAGTACTTC,CASSSVGGERGATYEQYF
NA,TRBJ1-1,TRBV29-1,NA,TGCAGCGTTGTTAAACAGACAACAAACACTGAAGCTTTCTTT,CSVVKQTTNTEAFF
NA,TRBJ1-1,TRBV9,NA,TGTGCCTCTTCCCGCGACGGTGTGAGCGTAGCTTTCTTT,CASSRDGVSVAFF
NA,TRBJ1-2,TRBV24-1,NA,TGTGCCACCAGTGATCCCGGGAGTCATGGCTACACCTTC,CATSDPGSHGYTF
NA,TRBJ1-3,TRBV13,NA,TGTGCCAGCAGCTTAGGAGTCGTGGCTGGAAACACCATATATTTT,CASSLGVVAGNTIYF
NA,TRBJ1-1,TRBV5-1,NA,TGCGCCAGCAAATCCTCCCTCCAGGGGCCCACTGAAGCTTTCTTT,CASKSSLQGPTEAFF
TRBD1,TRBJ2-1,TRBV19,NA,TGTGCCAGTACCGAAAGACAGGGCAGTGAGCAGTTCTTC,CASTERQGSEQFF
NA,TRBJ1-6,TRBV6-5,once,TGTGCCAGCAGAATCGGATCCTCACCCCTCCACTTT,CASRIGSSPLHF
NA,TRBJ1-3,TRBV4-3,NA,TGCGCCAGCAGCCAAGAAGATGGATACGGAAACACCATATATTTT,CASSQEDGYGNTIYF
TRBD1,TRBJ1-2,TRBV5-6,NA,TGTGCCAGCAGCTTCGGGATTCTTGCAGGGGGTAATGGCTACACCTTC,CASSFGILAGGNGYTF
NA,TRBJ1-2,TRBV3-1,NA,TGTGCCAGCAGCCACAATGTGCCCTCTGACTATGGCTACACCTTC,CASSHNVPSDYGYTF
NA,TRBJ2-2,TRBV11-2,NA,TGTGCCAGCAGGGACATCCGCACCGGGGAGCTGTTTTTT,CASRDIRTGELFF
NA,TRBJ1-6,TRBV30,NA,TGTGCCTGGAGGAGGGTGAGTAATTCACCCCTCCACTTT,CAWRRVSNSPLHF
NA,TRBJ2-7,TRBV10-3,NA,TGTGCCATCAGTACGGACCGTTCCTTCTCCTACGAGCAGTACTTC,CAISTDRSFSYEQYF
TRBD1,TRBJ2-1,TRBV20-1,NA,TGCAGTGCTGCCGGGACAGGGTCTCTCAATGAGCAGTTCTTC,CSAAGTGSLNEQFF
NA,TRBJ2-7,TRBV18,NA,TGTGCCAGCTCACCATCGAGGACGGGACTCTCCTACGAGCAGTACTTC,CASSPSRTGLSYEQYF
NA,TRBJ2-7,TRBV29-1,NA,TGCAGCGTTGTTATGGGGGGGGCCTCCTACGAGCAGTACTTC,CSVVMGGASYEQYF
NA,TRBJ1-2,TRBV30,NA,TGTGCCTGGAACAGGGATGGCTACACCTTC,CAWNRDGYTF
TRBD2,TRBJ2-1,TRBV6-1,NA,TGTGCCAGCAGTAAGGGACTAGCGGGGGGGGACTACAATGAGCAGTTCTTC,CASSKGLAGGDYNEQFF
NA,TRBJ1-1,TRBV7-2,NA,TGTGCCAGCAGCTTAGACGCAGGGGCCGCTGAAGCTTTCTTT,CASSLDAGAAEAFF
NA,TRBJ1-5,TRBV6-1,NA,TGTGCCAGCAGTGGGTGGGGTGGTAATCAGCCCCAGCATTTT,CASSGWGGNQPQHF
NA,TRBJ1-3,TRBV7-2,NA,TGTGCCAGCATCTTAGCCGGACCCGGGGTAAACACCATATATTTT,CASILAGPGVNTIYF
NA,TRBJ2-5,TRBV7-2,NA,TGTGCCAGCAGCTATTCCTCATCCCAAGCCCCAGCGCAGTACTTC,CASSYSSSQAPAQYF
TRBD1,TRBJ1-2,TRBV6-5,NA,TGTGCCAGCAGTTACCCTATACCGGGACAGGGCCATGGCTACACCTTC,CASSYPIPGQGHGYTF
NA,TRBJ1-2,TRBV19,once,TGTGCCAGTAGTACCCCGGCTCTCTATGGCTACACCTTC,CASSTPALYGYTF
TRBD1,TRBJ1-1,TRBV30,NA,TGTGCCTGGAGTGCCCGCAGGGACAGGGGGATTGAAGCTTTCTTT,CAWSARRDRGIEAFF
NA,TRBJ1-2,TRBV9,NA,TGTGCCAGCAGCACTCTCCCAGTGGACTATGGCTACACCTTC,CASSTLPVDYGYTF